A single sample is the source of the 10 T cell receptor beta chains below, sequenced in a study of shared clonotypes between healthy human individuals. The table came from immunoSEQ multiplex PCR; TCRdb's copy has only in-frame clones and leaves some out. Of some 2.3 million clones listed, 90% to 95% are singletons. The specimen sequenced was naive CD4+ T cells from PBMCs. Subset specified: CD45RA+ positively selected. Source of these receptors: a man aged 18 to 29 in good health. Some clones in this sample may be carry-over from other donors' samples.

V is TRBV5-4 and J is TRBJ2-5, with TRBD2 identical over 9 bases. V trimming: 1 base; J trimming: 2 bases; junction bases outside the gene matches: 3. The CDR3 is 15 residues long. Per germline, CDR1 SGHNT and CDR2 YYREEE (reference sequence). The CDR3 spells CASSLTSGPQETQYF. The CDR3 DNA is TGTGCCAGCAGCTTGACTAGCGGGCCACAAGAGACCCAGTACTTC.

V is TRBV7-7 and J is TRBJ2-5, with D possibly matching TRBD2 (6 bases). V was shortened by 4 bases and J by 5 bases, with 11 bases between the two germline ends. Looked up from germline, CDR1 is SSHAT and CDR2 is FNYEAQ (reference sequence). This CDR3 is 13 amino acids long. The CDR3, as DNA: TGTGCCAGCAGCTCGGGAGTCTGGGAGACCCAGTACTTC. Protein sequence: CASSSGVWETQYF.

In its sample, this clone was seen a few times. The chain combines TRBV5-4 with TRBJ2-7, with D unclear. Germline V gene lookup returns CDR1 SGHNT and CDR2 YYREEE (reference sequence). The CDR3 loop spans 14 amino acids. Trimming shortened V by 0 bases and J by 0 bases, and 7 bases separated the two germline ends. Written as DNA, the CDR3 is TGTGCCAGCAGCTTGGGGGGATTCTCCTACGAGCAGTACTTC. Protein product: CASSLGGFSYEQYF.

The CDR3 sequence: CASSLPLAGGPQYEQYF. The CDR3 DNA reads as TGCGCCAGCAGCCTCCCCCTAGCGGGAGGGCCACAATACGAGCAGTACTTC. The V gene is TRBV5-1, the J gene TRBJ2-7; 12 positions match TRBD2. CDR1 SGHRS and CDR2 YFSETQ come from the germline V gene. The CDR3 has 17 amino acids. Trimming cost V 4 bases and J 4 bases; bases outside gene matches: 12. Variable domain in full (rest from reference TRBV5-1 and TRBJ2-7): KAGVTQTPRYLIKTRGQQVTLSCSPISGHRSVSWYQQTPGQGLQFLFEYFSETQRNKGNFPGRFSGRQFSNSRSEMNVSTLELGDSALYLCASSLPLAGGPQYEQYFGPGTRLTVT.

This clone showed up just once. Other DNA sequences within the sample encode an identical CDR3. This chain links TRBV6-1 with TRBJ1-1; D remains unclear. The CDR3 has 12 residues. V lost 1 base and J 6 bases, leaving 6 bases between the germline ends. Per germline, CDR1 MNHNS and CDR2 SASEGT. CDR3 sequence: CASSEVGPEAFF. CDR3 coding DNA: TGTGCCAGCAGTGAAGTAGGGCCTGAAGCTTTCTTT.

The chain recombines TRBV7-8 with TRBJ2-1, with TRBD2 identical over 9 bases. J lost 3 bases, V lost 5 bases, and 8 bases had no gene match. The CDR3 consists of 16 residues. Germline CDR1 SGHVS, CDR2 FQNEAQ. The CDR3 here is CASSPTSGRFYNEQFF. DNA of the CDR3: TGTGCCAGCAGCCCTACTAGCGGGCGGTTCTACAATGAGCAGTTCTTC.

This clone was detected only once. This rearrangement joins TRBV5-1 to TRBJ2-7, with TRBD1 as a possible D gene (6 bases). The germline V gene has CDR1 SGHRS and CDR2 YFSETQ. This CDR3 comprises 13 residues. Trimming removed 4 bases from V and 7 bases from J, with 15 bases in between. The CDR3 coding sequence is TGCGCCAGCAGCGTACAGGGCTCGGAAGAGCAGTACTTC. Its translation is CASSVQGSEEQYF.

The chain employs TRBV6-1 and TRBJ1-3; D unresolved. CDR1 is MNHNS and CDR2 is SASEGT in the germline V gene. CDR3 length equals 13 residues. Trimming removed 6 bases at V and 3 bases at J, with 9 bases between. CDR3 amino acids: CASREGNGNTIYF. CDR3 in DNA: TGTGCCAGCAGAGAGGGAAATGGAAACACCATATATTTT.

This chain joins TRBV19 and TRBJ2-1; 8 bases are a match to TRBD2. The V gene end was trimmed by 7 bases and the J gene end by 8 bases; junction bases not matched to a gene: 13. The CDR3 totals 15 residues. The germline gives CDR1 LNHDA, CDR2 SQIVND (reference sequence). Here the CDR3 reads CASTLPGGRLYEQFF. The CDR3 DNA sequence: TGTGCCAGTACCCTCCCCGGCGGGAGGCTGTATGAGCAGTTCTTC.

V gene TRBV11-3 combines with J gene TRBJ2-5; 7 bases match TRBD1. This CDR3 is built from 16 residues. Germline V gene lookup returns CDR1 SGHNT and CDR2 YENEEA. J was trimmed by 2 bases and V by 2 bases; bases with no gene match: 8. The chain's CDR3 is CASSLSSRQGQETQYF. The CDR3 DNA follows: TGTGCCAGCAGCTTAAGTTCCAGACAGGGTCAAGAGACCCAGTACTTC.